This T cell receptor beta chain was documented in a study of cytomegalovirus exposure and HLA in healthy donors. Produced via immunoSEQ multiplex PCR; TCRdb's table is partial and in-frame only. This table has 150,000 to 200,000 clones, approximately 89% appearing once. The CDR3 is made up of 14 amino acids. Germline V gives CDR1 MNHEY, CDR2 SMNVEV (reference sequence). V was trimmed by 0 bases and J by 11 bases, leaving 16 bases between them. This sequence joins TRBV27 and TRBJ1-1, with a possible D match to TRBD1 (6 bases). This clonotype originated in a woman aged 18-35 years in good health and CMV-seropositive. The sequenced material came from PBMCs. The CDR3 nucleotides are TGTGCCAGCAGTTTATCAAATCCGGGGGGCGAGGCTTTCTTT. This translates into CASSLSNPGGEAFF.